Each of the 31 T cell receptor beta chains below was sequenced from the same sample in a study of shared clonotypes between healthy human individuals. Only in-frame clones appear in the TCRdb table, and some are missing; sequencing was by immunoSEQ multiplex PCR. The sample yields 2 million to 3 million clones, 90% to 95% seen once. The sequencing input was naive CD4+ T cells from PBMCs. Subset: CD45RA+ positively selected. All receptors derive from a man between 18 and 29 years old in good health. Some clones in this sample may be carry-over from other donors' samples.

The rearrangement uses TRBV28 and TRBJ1-4; D is possibly TRBD1 (5 bases). From germline, CDR1 is MDHEN and CDR2 SYDVKM. V was trimmed by 7 bases and J by 8 bases, leaving 11 bases between them. The CDR3 has 12 residues. Written as DNA, the CDR3 is TGTGCCAGCACCTACGGGGGGGAAAAACTGTTTTTT. Protein product: CASTYGGEKLFF.

This chain connects TRBV18 to TRBJ1-2; D not resolved. The CDR3 is made up of 15 amino acids. Germline V gene lookup returns CDR1 KGHSH and CDR2 LQKENI. V was pared by 5 bases and J by 0 bases, with 13 bases between. The CDR3 loop reads CASSKKTPANYGYTF. CDR3 bases: TGTGCCAGCTCAAAGAAAACACCAGCTAACTATGGCTACACCTTC.

This clone is a singleton in its sample. This chain connects TRBV4-1 to TRBJ2-2; TRBD2 aligns across 7 bases. Germline values: CDR1 MGHRA, CDR2 YSYEKL. The CDR3 runs to 16 residues. Trimming cost V 1 base and J 1 base; bases outside gene matches: 3. DNA for the CDR3: TGCGCCAGCAGCCAAGGACAGCGGGAGAACACCGGGGAGCTGTTTTTT. It yields the protein CASSQGQRENTGELFF.

The rearrangement links TRBV27 to TRBJ2-2; D may be TRBD1 (6 bases). Trimming removed 6 bases from V and 4 bases from J, with 21 bases in between. In germline, CDR1 is MNHEY, CDR2 SMNVEV (reference sequence). CDR3 length: 17 amino acids. The CDR3 DNA is TGTGCCAGCAGCCACAAACAGGGCAGTTGGGGCACCGGGGAGCTGTTTTTT. This sequence encodes CASSHKQGSWGTGELFF.

This chain links TRBV28 with TRBJ2-7; 10 bases line up with TRBD2. CDR1 is MDHEN and CDR2 is SYDVKM in the germline V gene. This CDR3 contains 18 residues. J gave up 2 bases and V 1 base, and 11 bases lay outside the gene matches. The CDR3 reads CASSLFASGSKNPYEQYF. The CDR3 nucleotides are TGTGCCAGCAGTTTATTTGCTAGCGGGAGCAAAAACCCCTACGAGCAGTACTTC.

The chain carries TRBV6-5 and TRBJ1-2; weak D call: TRBD1 (5 bases). The CDR3 spans 15 residues. V lost 5 bases to trimming and J lost 4 bases, with 17 bases between them. CDR1 is MNHEY and CDR2 is SVGAGI in the germline V gene. CDR3 sequence: CASSLNRRDSYGYTF. CDR3 coding DNA: TGTGCCAGCAGTCTTAATCGCAGGGATAGCTATGGCTACACCTTC.

V is TRBV7-8 and J is TRBJ1-2, with 10 nucleotides matching TRBD1. Trimming removed 3 bases from V and 7 bases from J; junction bases left unmatched: 5. The CDR3 has 14 residues. Germline V gene data show CDR1 as SGHVS and CDR2 as FQNEAQ. CDR3 bases: TGTGCCAGCAGCTTCGACAGGGACAGGGGTGGCTACACCTTC. It yields the protein CASSFDRDRGGYTF. Using reference TRBV7-8 and TRBJ1-2 for the parts outside the CDR3, the full variable domain is GAGVSQSPRYKVAKRGQDVALRCDPISGHVSLFWYQQALGQGPEFLTYFQNEAQLDKSGLPSDRFFAERPEGSVSTLKIQRTQQEDSAVYLCASSFDRDRGGYTFGSGTRLTVV.

This chain links TRBV7-2 with TRBJ1-4; D might be TRBD1 (6 bases). The CDR3 runs to 15 residues. Germline CDR1 SGHTA, CDR2 FQGNSA. V was pared by 5 bases and J by 5 bases, with 15 bases between. The CDR3 sequence: CASSRNGGANEKLFF. The CDR3 DNA sequence: TGTGCCAGCAGCCGAAACGGGGGCGCCAATGAAAAACTGTTTTTT.

The rearrangement uses TRBV5-1 and TRBJ2-5; D gene ambiguous. The J call may be wrong; the DNA end is better matched by TRBJ2-7. Per germline, CDR1 SGHRS and CDR2 YFSETQ. The CDR3 extends over 12 amino acids. The DNA for the CDR3 is TGCGCCAGCAGCTTAGTAAGCTACGAGCAGTACTTC. It encodes CASSLVSYEQYF.

Comments on this clone: In the same sample, other DNA sequences code for this CDR3. The chain couples TRBV6-6 to TRBJ2-6; 7 positions agree with TRBD2. CDR1 is MNHNY, CDR2 SVGAGI, per germline (reference sequence). The CDR3 totals 15 residues. Trimming at V came to 4 bases and at J to 2 bases, leaving 2 bases not matched to a gene. CDR3 protein: CASSSGGAGANVLTF. Written as DNA, the CDR3 is TGTGCCAGCAGTTCGGGGGGTGCTGGGGCCAACGTCCTGACTTTC.

A single count supports this clone. The V call is TRBV5-6, the J call TRBJ2-7, with 8 bases aligning to TRBD2. Germline CDR1 is SGHDT and CDR2 is YYEEEE. The CDR3 has 13 amino acids. V trimming: 3 bases; J trimming: 6 bases; junction bases outside the gene matches: 5. DNA for the CDR3: TGTGCCAGCAGCTCTAAACGGGGGGGCGAGCAGTACTTC. It specifies CASSSKRGGEQYF. The whole variable domain, remainder taken from reference TRBV5-6 and TRBJ2-7, is DAGVTQSPTHLIKTRGQQVTLRCSPKSGHDTVSWYQQALGQGPQFIFQYYEEEERQRGNFPDRFSGHQFPNYSSELNVNALLLGDSALYLCASSSKRGGEQYFGPGTRLTVT.

This clone was picked up one time. The chain has TRBV5-4 and TRBJ2-1; 10 bases map to TRBD2. The trim removed 8 bases at V and 7 bases at J, leaving 9 bases unmatched. Per the germline V gene, CDR1 is SGHNT and CDR2 is YYREEE (reference sequence). The CDR3 runs 14 residues. The CDR3, as DNA: TGTGCCAGTGAGAGCGGGGGGGCGCGGAATGAGCAGTTCTTC. It codes for CASESGGARNEQFF.

The CDR3 protein is CASSLPTPQGSYGYTF. CDR3 bases: TGTGCCAGCAGTTTACCAACCCCACAGGGGTCCTATGGCTACACCTTC. The genes are TRBV28 and TRBJ1-2; 7 bases align to TRBD1. This CDR3 has 16 residues. Unmatched junction bases numbered 10, after V lost 2 bases and J lost 4 bases. The germline gives CDR1 MDHEN, CDR2 SYDVKM.

The chain carries TRBV5-1 and TRBJ2-7; 9 nucleotides match TRBD1. V trimming: 4 bases; J trimming: 3 bases; junction bases outside the gene matches: 8. The CDR3 is 15 amino acids. Germline V lookup: CDR1 SGHRS, CDR2 YFSETQ. CDR3 DNA: TGCGCCAGCAGCGCCCGGGACAGGGTTATCTACGAGCAGTACTTC. This sequence encodes CASSARDRVIYEQYF.

This chain uses TRBV7-3 with TRBJ1-2; 8 nucleotides line up with TRBD1. Germline CDR1 SGHTA, CDR2 FQGTGA. The CDR3 loop spans 14 amino acids. V lost 1 base, J lost 8 bases, and 6 bases stayed unmatched. This chain's CDR3 is CASSLNPGGLGYTF. As DNA, the CDR3 is TGTGCCAGCAGCTTAAATCCAGGGGGCCTCGGCTACACCTTC. The full variable domain, completed using reference TRBV7-3 and TRBJ1-2, is GAGVSQTPSNKVTEKGKYVELRCDPISGHTALYWYRQSLGQGPEFLIYFQGTGAADDSGLPNDRFFAVRPEGSVSTLKIQRTERGDSAVYLCASSLNPGGLGYTFGSGTRLTVV.

The chain combines TRBV4-2 with TRBJ2-2; 7 positions match TRBD2. After removal of 1 base from V and 7 bases from J, the junction contained 15 bases not matched to a gene. The germline V gene has CDR1 LGHNA and CDR2 YNFKEQ. This CDR3 comprises 18 residues. The CDR3, as DNA: TGTGCCAGCAGCCAAGTTTGGGGCTTCGCGGGAGCTAGCGGGGAGCTGTTTTTT. Its translation is CASSQVWGFAGASGELFF.

To note about this clone: Other DNA sequences within the sample encode an identical CDR3. The chain recombines TRBV5-1 with TRBJ1-1; D remains unclear. The CDR3 has 14 residues. Germline lookup yields CDR1 SGHRS and CDR2 YFSETQ. Trimming removed 0 bases at V and 2 bases at J, with 8 bases between. The CDR3 here is CASSLEGKNTEAFF. The CDR3 nucleotides read TGCGCCAGCAGCTTGGAGGGCAAAAACACTGAAGCTTTCTTT.

The V gene is TRBV5-1, the J gene TRBJ2-5; 7 bases line up with TRBD2. The V segment lost 3 bases and the J segment 3 bases; nucleotides outside the gene matches: 11. The CDR3 sequence is 16 residues long. The V gene's germline CDR1 is SGHRS and CDR2 YFSETQ. The CDR3 spells CASSSGSPAGEETQYF. CDR3 bases: TGCGCCAGCAGCTCCGGGTCCCCGGCGGGGGAAGAGACCCAGTACTTC.

This clone was recorded only once. The V and J genes are TRBV10-3 and TRBJ1-4; the D is unclear. The V gene's germline CDR1 is ENHRY and CDR2 SYGVKD. Trimming removed 7 bases from V and 0 bases from J, with 6 bases in between. The CDR3 runs 13 residues. The CDR3 loop reads CAITRATNEKLFF. The CDR3 DNA sequence: TGTGCCATCACCCGGGCAACTAATGAAAAACTGTTTTTT.

This sequence joins TRBV11-2 and TRBJ2-4, with TRBD2 as a possible D gene (6 bases). Germline V gives CDR1 SGHAT, CDR2 FQNNGV. This CDR3 has 19 residues. Trimming cost V 5 bases and J 0 bases, with 23 bases left between them. The CDR3 region is CASSPGRRAAKIAKNIQYF. The DNA of the CDR3 is TGTGCCAGCAGCCCTGGTCGGAGGGCAGCTAAAATAGCCAAAAACATTCAGTACTTC.

CDR3 coding DNA: TGTGCCTGGAGACGGGAAGCTAATGAAAAACTGTTTTTT. It codes for CAWRREANEKLFF. The chain recombines TRBV30 with TRBJ1-4, with D uncertain. The CDR3 sequence is 13 residues long. Germline loops: CDR1 GTSNPN, CDR2 SVGIG (reference sequence). V dropped 3 bases and J dropped 3 bases, with 8 bases sitting between them.

The rearrangement uses TRBV9 and TRBJ1-2; D might be TRBD1 (6 bases). Germline V gives CDR1 SGDLS, CDR2 YYNGEE. The CDR3 runs 14 residues. Trimming took 8 bases from V and 4 from J, leaving 18 bases between them. CDR3 region: CASSPRGTPYGYTF. CDR3 DNA: TGTGCCAGTAGCCCACGAGGGACACCCTATGGCTACACCTTC.

The CDR3 spells CASSAHVGQGVGEQYF. CDR3 nucleotide sequence: TGTGCCAGCAGTGCCCATGTGGGACAGGGTGTGGGCGAGCAGTACTTC. The chain recombines TRBV25-1 with TRBJ2-7; TRBD1 agrees at 9 bases. Germline assignment: CDR1 MGHDK and CDR2 SYGVNS. J was trimmed by 6 bases and V by 4 bases; bases with no gene match: 13. CDR3 length equals 16 residues.

The rearrangement links TRBV28 to TRBJ1-5; 7 bases line up with TRBD1. This CDR3 contains 17 residues. CDR1 and CDR2 (germline): MDHEN, SYDVKM. Trimming removed 7 bases from V and 8 bases from J; junction bases left unmatched: 20. The CDR3 DNA sequence: TGTGCCAGCATCCCGAGGGAGGACAGGTTTATTGGAAAGCCCCAGCATTTT. Its translation: CASIPREDRFIGKPQHF.

DNA for the CDR3: TGTGCCAGCAGGGCGCGGGCCACAGATACGCAGTATTTT. It specifies CASRARATDTQYF. The rearrangement joins TRBV11-2 to TRBJ2-3; TRBD2 might be the D (5 bases). Trimming removed 6 bases at V and 2 bases at J, with 9 bases between. In germline, CDR1 is SGHAT, CDR2 FQNNGV. This CDR3 contains 13 residues.

This clone was picked up one time. V and J are TRBV10-3 and TRBJ2-5, with a tentative D call TRBD1 (5 bases). Germline CDR1 and CDR2: ENHRY and SYGVKD. The CDR3 totals 15 residues. V was shortened by 6 bases and J by 5 bases, with 19 bases between the two germline ends. CDR3 region: CAIREGSIQVETQYF. The CDR3 coding sequence is TGTGCCATCAGAGAAGGTAGTATACAGGTTGAGACCCAGTACTTC.

CDR3: CAWSLFVVSGRQETQYF. The CDR3 nucleotides are TGTGCCTGGAGTTTATTCGTTGTGTCAGGGCGCCAGGAGACCCAGTACTTC. The chain uses TRBV30 and TRBJ2-5, with D maybe TRBD1 (5 bases). Germline lookup yields CDR1 GTSNPN and CDR2 SVGIG (reference sequence). Trimming took 2 bases from V and 5 from J, leaving 24 bases between them. The CDR3 consists of 17 residues.

This sequence joins TRBV4-1 and TRBJ1-1, with D perhaps matching TRBD1 (5 bases). V lost 0 bases, J lost 7 bases, and 15 bases lay in between. The CDR3 is made up of 15 amino acids. CDR1 MGHRA and CDR2 YSYEKL come from the germline V gene. In DNA, the CDR3 is TGCGCCAGCAGCCAAGATCGGGGGGTGGGGGTTGAAGCTTTCTTT. It specifies CASSQDRGVGVEAFF.

This rearrangement joins TRBV28 to TRBJ1-2, with D maybe TRBD1 (5 bases). The CDR3 contains 16 residues. Trimming shortened V by 6 bases and J by 4 bases, and 21 bases separated the two germline ends. Germline V gene sequence: CDR1 MDHEN, CDR2 SYDVKM. CDR3 nucleotides: TGTGCCAGCAGCATGACTAGGGGCCCCCTTGGCTATGGCTACACCTTC. Translated: CASSMTRGPLGYGYTF.

In this sample, this clone turned up once. The J gene is TRBJ1-3, the V gene TRBV5-6, with D possibly matching TRBD1 (5 bases). The length of the CDR3 is 17 residues. V was pared by 3 bases and J by 0 bases, with 16 bases between. In germline, CDR1 is SGHDT, CDR2 YYEEEE. Written as DNA, the CDR3 is TGTGCCAGCAGCTCAATCTGGGGCGGAAACTCTGGAAACACCATATATTTT. It yields the protein CASSSIWGGNSGNTIYF.

This chain uses TRBV6-1 with TRBJ1-2; D gene unclear. The V and J ends lost 7 bases and 4 bases respectively, with 7 bases between them. The CDR3 runs to 11 residues. Per germline, CDR1 MNHNS and CDR2 SASEGT. For the CDR3, the DNA is TGTGCCAGCACCGATGGCTATGGCTACACCTTC. Encoded protein: CASTDGYGYTF.